The clone carrying this TCR beta chain was seen at least ten times. Its target is unknown. The template consisted of bulk tumor genomic DNA, with 600 ng used per sample. Spaced far apart, several biopsies were taken from each primary tumor during surgery. Their non-small cell lung cancer was newly diagnosed and untreated, and the patients underwent curative surgery. Donors comprised newly diagnosed non-small cell lung cancer patients undergoing surgery with curative intent. The sample is drawn from a study of immune heterogeneity within non-small cell lung tumors. Overall study: Histologically, several tumors were squamous cell carcinomas and nine to ten were non-squamous carcinomas. The remaining 1 tumor was not otherwise specified. Notes on the study in general: Different tumor locations in one patient shared dominant CDR3 beta clonotypes yet harbored unique high-frequency clones. High-frequency T-cell receptor beta clonotypes differed largely between individual patients.

This CDR3 is built from 16 residues. Germline V gene sequence: CDR1 KGHSH, CDR2 LQKENI. With 0 bases clipped from V and 7 bases from J, the junction kept 9 bases outside the gene matches. CDR3 of TCR beta was amplified by multiplex PCR that used 32 V and 13 J primers. TCRdb called the multiplex PCR reads again in MiXCR, with one record for every CDR3 protein. In the table there are some 12,000 distinct CDR3 sequences, 25% to 30% of which are singletons. This receptor was identified in a man aged 45-60 years with non-small cell lung cancer. The sequenced material came from lung tumor tissue. V and J are TRBV18 and TRBJ2-1; 7 nucleotides match TRBD2. CDR3 region: CASSPPFGGSKNEQFF. In nucleotides, the CDR3 is TGTGCCAGCTCACCACCGTTTGGCGGGAGTAAGAATGAGCAGTTCTTC.